The 13 T cell receptor beta chains presented below share a single source sample, sequenced in a study of T cells in Graves' hyperthyroidism and ophthalmopathy. RNA transcripts provided the source from which TCR beta CDR3 regions were amplified. With the HTBI primer set, the TCR CDR3 went through a first round of RT-PCR. TCRdb used MiXCR to reprocess the multiplex PCR reads, holding one entry per CDR3 protein. The repertoire has 450,000 to 650,000 distinct CDR3 sequences, less than 25% of them found once; the top ten carry about 26%. Source material: blood. These receptors all come from a young man with Graves' hyperthyroidism.

J is TRBJ1-5 and V is TRBV6-1; D gene unclear. CDR1 is MNHNS, CDR2 SASEGT, per germline. The CDR3 consists of 14 residues. Between the trimmed V and J ends, which lost 3 bases and 3 bases, there was a span of 9 bases. CDR3 bases: TGTGCCAGCAGTGAGCTACAGCTCAATCAGCCCCAGCATTTT. Encoded protein: CASSELQLNQPQHF.

There are many counts of this clonotype. The V gene is TRBV7-9, the J gene TRBJ1-1; D not certain. V lost 5 bases and J 3 bases, leaving 13 bases between the germline ends. The CDR3 covers 14 residues. The germline gives CDR1 SEHNR, CDR2 FQNEAQ (reference sequence). CDR3 amino acids: CASSRAPQDTEAFF. The CDR3 DNA reads TGTGCCAGCAGCCGGGCCCCTCAGGACACTGAAGCTTTCTTT.

The sample holds a few counts of this clonotype. The rearrangement links TRBV7-2 to TRBJ1-2; no definite D call. From germline, CDR1 is SGHTA and CDR2 FQGNSA. V was cut by 5 bases and J by 8 bases, with 15 bases left in between. The CDR3 loop spans 13 amino acids. The CDR3 protein is CASSPQEFYGYTF. The CDR3 DNA reads as TGTGCCAGCAGCCCGCAAGAGTTCTACGGCTACACCTTC. The full variable domain, its missing parts supplied by reference TRBV7-2 and TRBJ1-2, is GAGVSQSPSNKVTEKGKDVELRCDPISGHTALYWYRQSLGQGLEFLIYFQGNSAPDKSGLPSDRFSAERTGGSVSTLTIQRTQQEDSAVYLCASSPQEFYGYTFGSGTRLTVV.

The chain joins TRBV20-1 to TRBJ2-3, with D uncertain. Germline V gene sequence: CDR1 DFQATT, CDR2 SNEGSKA (reference sequence). V lost 1 base and J lost 5, with 10 bases in between. This CDR3 has 13 residues. Here the CDR3 reads CSARVPMIDTQYF. The CDR3 DNA is TGCAGTGCTAGAGTTCCCATGATAGATACGCAGTATTTT.

This clonotype was counted at least ten times. The chain employs TRBV5-6 and TRBJ2-2; 7 nucleotides align to TRBD1. J lost 4 bases, V lost 5 bases, and 11 bases had no gene match. The CDR3 spans 16 residues. From germline, CDR1 is SGHDT and CDR2 YYEEEE. CDR3 nucleotides: TGTGCCAGCAGACGCGGACAGGACGGTCCCACCGGGGAGCTGTTTTTT. Translated: CASRRGQDGPTGELFF. Using reference TRBV5-6 and TRBJ2-2 for the parts outside the CDR3, the full variable domain is DAGVTQSPTHLIKTRGQQVTLRCSPKSGHDTVSWYQQALGQGPQFIFQYYEEEERQRGNFPDRFSGHQFPNYSSELNVNALLLGDSALYLCASRRGQDGPTGELFFGEGSRLTVL.

There are many counts of this clonotype. The rearrangement joins TRBV19 to TRBJ1-1; 7 bases align to TRBD1. This CDR3 is built from 14 residues. Germline assignment: CDR1 LNHDA and CDR2 SQIVND (reference sequence). With 3 bases clipped from V and 3 bases from J, the junction kept 4 bases outside the gene matches. CDR3 sequence reads: CASSISGGDTEAFF. In DNA form, the CDR3 reads TGTGCCAGTAGTATCTCAGGGGGTGACACTGAAGCTTTCTTT.

The CDR3 sequence is CASAAAGIEVYGYTF. For the CDR3, the DNA is TGTGCCAGCGCAGCGGCGGGGATTGAAGTCTATGGCTACACCTTC. The chain carries TRBV12-3 or TRBV12-4 and TRBJ1-2; D ambiguous. Trimming took off 8 bases at V and 4 bases at J, with 20 bases between the two ends. CDR3 length equals 15 residues.

This clonotype has only a few counts. The V gene is TRBV5-1, the J gene TRBJ1-6; D gene ambiguous. The CDR3 consists of 14 residues. Trimming removed 1 base at V and 6 bases at J, with 8 bases between. CDR1 SGHRS and CDR2 YFSETQ come from the germline V gene. CDR3 residues: CASSLRTGNSPLHF. DNA of the CDR3: TGCGCCAGCAGCTTGCGGACGGGTAATTCACCCCTCCACTTT.

This clonotype has ten or more counts. The chain recombines TRBV24-1 with TRBJ1-1, with D possibly matching TRBD1 (5 bases). Germline V CDR1 and CDR2: KGHDR, SFDVKD. CDR3 size: 14 residues. With 2 bases removed from V and 4 bases from J, the gap between germline ends came to 10 bases. The CDR3 loop reads CATSDSQGGTEAFF. DNA for the CDR3: TGTGCCACCAGTGATTCCCAGGGAGGCACTGAAGCTTTCTTT.

The sample holds a few counts of this clonotype. V is TRBV5-1 and J is TRBJ1-1; tentative D call: TRBD1 (6 bases). Trimming pared 5 bases from V and 4 bases from J, leaving 12 bases between. Germline V gene lookup returns CDR1 SGHRS and CDR2 YFSETQ. The CDR3 is made up of 13 amino acids. Written as DNA, the CDR3 is TGCGCCAGCAGGTTAGAAGGGGGCACTGAAGCTTTCTTT. Translated: CASRLEGGTEAFF.

This clonotype was found many times. The chain recombines TRBV27 with TRBJ1-6; D is unclear. Germline V CDR1 and CDR2: MNHEY, SMNVEV (reference sequence). The CDR3 totals 12 residues. With 6 bases removed from V and 3 bases from J, the gap between germline ends came to 3 bases. The CDR3: CASRDYNSPLHF. The CDR3 region has the DNA TGTGCCAGCAGGGACTATAATTCACCCCTCCACTTT.

This clonotype was seen repeatedly, ten times or more. The V call is TRBV6-1, the J call TRBJ2-6; D remains unclear. Looked up from germline, CDR1 is MNHNS and CDR2 is SASEGT. Between the trimmed V and J ends, which lost 7 bases and 0 bases, there was a span of 10 bases. The CDR3 is made up of 15 amino acids. Written as DNA, the CDR3 is TGTGCCAGCATATCCGGGTCCTCTGGGGCCAACGTCCTGACTTTC. Translating gives CASISGSSGANVLTF.

In its sample, this clonotype was seen many times. This rearrangement joins TRBV28 to TRBJ2-2; 9 bases match TRBD1. The CDR3 is 15 amino acids. V was clipped by 5 bases and J by 4 bases; unmatched bases: 5. CDR1 and CDR2 from the germline V gene are MDHEN and SYDVKM. CDR3 amino acids: CASSAGQGFTGELFF. CDR3 sequence (DNA): TGTGCCAGCAGTGCCGGACAGGGGTTCACCGGGGAGCTGTTTTTT.